One sample yielded the 9 T cell receptor beta chains listed below, sequenced in a study of blood T cell repertoires in COVID-19. Using immunoSEQ multiplex PCR, the repertoire was profiled, and TCRdb retains in-frame clones only, with some absent. The top ten clones hold around 2.3% of a sample with under 300,000 clones, around 87% of them seen once. The material sequenced was peripheral blood. These receptors all stem from a woman aged 55-70 years with COVID-19, enrolled during active disease.

The genes are TRBV4-3 and TRBJ1-2; 8 bases align to TRBD1. The V and J ends lost 6 bases and 3 bases, in that order; junction bases with no gene match: 6. From germline, CDR1 is LGHNA and CDR2 YSLEER. CDR3 length equals 14 residues. The CDR3 is CASSRLGQDYGYTF. For the CDR3, the DNA is TGCGCCAGCAGTCGCTTGGGACAGGACTATGGCTACACCTTC.

The chain joins TRBV5-4 to TRBJ1-5; D is perhaps TRBD1 (6 bases). This CDR3 contains 14 residues. Germline assignment: CDR1 SGHNT and CDR2 YYREEE (reference sequence). Trimming took off 3 bases at V and 3 bases at J, with 10 bases between the two ends. The CDR3 region has the DNA TGTGCCAGCAGCTCTACAGGGTTCAATCAGCCCCAGCATTTT. Its translation is CASSSTGFNQPQHF.

The J gene is TRBJ1-1, the V gene TRBV27, with 8 bases matching TRBD1. V gave up 5 bases and J gave up 1 base; unmatched junction bases: 9. Germline values: CDR1 MNHEY, CDR2 SMNVEV (reference sequence). There are 16 residues in the CDR3. CDR3 amino acids: CASSPLSGTGNTEAFF. In nucleotides, the CDR3 is TGTGCCAGCAGTCCCCTATCCGGGACAGGGAACACTGAAGCTTTCTTT.

The chain has TRBV7-9 and TRBJ2-3; D is unresolved. This CDR3 comprises 12 residues. Germline CDR1 and CDR2: SEHNR and FQNEAQ (reference sequence). The germline V and J ends were trimmed by 8 bases and 1 base, with 7 bases remaining between them. As DNA, the CDR3 is TGTGCCAGCCGGCTAGGCACAGATACGCAGTATTTT. Translating gives CASRLGTDTQYF.

Only one count was recorded for this clone. The rearrangement links TRBV2 to TRBJ2-7, with TRBD2 matching 9 bases. The CDR3 loop spans 16 amino acids. CDR1 SNHLY and CDR2 FYNNEI come from the germline V gene. Trimming removed 0 bases from V and 2 bases from J; junction bases left unmatched: 5. CDR3 amino acids: CASSEAGGGVTYEQYF. The CDR3 DNA reads TGTGCCAGCAGTGAAGCCGGCGGGGGGGTCACCTACGAGCAGTACTTC.

The chain couples TRBV10-1 to TRBJ1-1; TRBD1 aligns across 7 bases. The length of the CDR3 is 18 residues. V gave up 8 bases and J gave up 1 base; unmatched junction bases: 19. CDR1 and CDR2 from the germline V gene are WNHNN and SYGVQD (reference sequence). Written as DNA, the CDR3 is TGCGCCAGCCCCCCATTAACAGGGGATAGAAGGAAGAACACTGAAGCTTTCTTT. Translated, it gives CASPPLTGDRRKNTEAFF.

The CDR3 sequence is CASLQGFANTEAFF. The CDR3 nucleotides are TGTGCCAGCCTACAGGGTTTTGCGAACACTGAAGCTTTCTTT. The chain employs TRBV2 and TRBJ1-1; D perhaps matches TRBD1 (6 bases). V lost 8 bases and J lost 1, with 14 bases in between. Per the germline V gene, CDR1 is SNHLY and CDR2 is FYNNEI. The CDR3 consists of 14 residues.

The J gene is TRBJ2-7, the V gene TRBV3-1 (or the pseudogene TRBV3-2); TRBD1 agrees at 10 bases. Losses at the gene ends were 1 base for V and 7 bases for J; bases not matched to a gene: 10. The CDR3 is made up of 16 amino acids. Germline-derived CDR1 and CDR2 are LGHDT and YNNKEL (reference sequence). In DNA, the CDR3 is TGTGCCAGCAGCCAAGGGAGGGACAGGGGAGTCTTAGAGCAGTACTTC. This translates into CASSQGRDRGVLEQYF.

The J gene is TRBJ2-1, the V gene TRBV6-5, with 12 bases lining up with TRBD2. CDR3 length: 14 amino acids. Germline-derived CDR1 and CDR2 are MNHEY and SVGAGI. V gave up 5 bases and J gave up 9 bases; unmatched junction bases: 5. CDR3 loop: CASSTGLAGIEQFF. DNA for the CDR3: TGTGCCAGCAGTACTGGACTAGCGGGGATTGAGCAGTTCTTC.